This T cell receptor beta chain originates from a study of blood T cell repertoires in COVID-19. Study overall: T cells, B-cell-depleted T cells, or PBMCs provided the cDNA or gDNA that served as material.

In Seattle, patients joined the study during active infection and were tracked longitudinally. The authors' processing: Reference gene primer amplification in the assay estimated nucleated cell counts. Sequenced by immunoSEQ multiplex PCR; TCRdb stores in-frame clones only, minus some. The V and J calls and clone size come from that table; D and trimming were worked out from the DNA. This sample has 440,000 or so clones, with about 89% found just once. This receptor was obtained from a woman aged 40 to 50 with COVID-19, enrolled during active disease. The source material was peripheral blood.

Here the CDR3 DNA reads TGTGCCAGCAGCGGAGGGACCAAAAACATTCAGTACTTC. The encoded protein is CASSGGTKNIQYF. V is TRBV28 and J is TRBJ2-4; TRBD2 is a possible D gene (6 bases). This CDR3 region has 13 residues. Germline V gene sequence: CDR1 MDHEN, CDR2 SYDVKM. Trimming removed 6 bases at V and 2 bases at J, with 8 bases between.